This entry describes one T cell receptor beta chain. Its antigen is as yet unknown. This same CDR3 is encoded by further DNA sequences in the sample. These data belong to a study of shared clonotypes between healthy human individuals. Study results and caveats: Sequencing depth was expected to influence donor clonotype sharing.

Only CD45RO-negative cells positively selected for CCR7 counted as naive CD8 cells, so terminally differentiated effector memory CD45RA+ cells were excluded. Evenly divided among several immunoSEQ plates was the genomic DNA of each subset. As originally analysed: From ImmunoSEQ came sequences covering only the junction and carrying no quality scores, so filtering differed. Profiling relied on immunoSEQ multiplex PCR, and the TCRdb table lists in-frame clones only, not all of them. Clone size and V and J calls were adopted from that table, with D and trimming inferred from the DNA. Altogether millions of clones are present, approximately 94% being singletons, with the ten largest covering about 1.1%. The sequenced material came from naive CD8+ T cells sorted from blood. This TCR was sampled from a man aged 18-30 years in good health.

This CDR3 reads CSVGPGYEQYF. In DNA, the CDR3 is TGCAGCGTTGGGCCAGGCTACGAGCAGTACTTC. This sequence joins TRBV29-1 and TRBJ2-7; D ambiguous. Trimming shortened V by 4 bases and J by 3 bases, and 7 bases separated the two germline ends. From germline, CDR1 is SQVTM and CDR2 ANQGSEA. This CDR3 contains 11 residues.